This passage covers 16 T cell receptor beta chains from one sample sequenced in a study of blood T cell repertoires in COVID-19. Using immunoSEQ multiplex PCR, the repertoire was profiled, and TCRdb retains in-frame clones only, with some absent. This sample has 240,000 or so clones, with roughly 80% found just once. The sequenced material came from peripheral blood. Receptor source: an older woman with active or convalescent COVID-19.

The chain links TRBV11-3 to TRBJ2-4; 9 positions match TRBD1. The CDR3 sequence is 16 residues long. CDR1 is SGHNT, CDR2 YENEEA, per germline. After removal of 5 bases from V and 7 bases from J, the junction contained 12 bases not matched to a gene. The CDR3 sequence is CASSPGQGTPQNIQYF. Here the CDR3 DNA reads TGTGCCAGCAGCCCGGGACAGGGTACCCCACAGAACATTCAGTACTTC.

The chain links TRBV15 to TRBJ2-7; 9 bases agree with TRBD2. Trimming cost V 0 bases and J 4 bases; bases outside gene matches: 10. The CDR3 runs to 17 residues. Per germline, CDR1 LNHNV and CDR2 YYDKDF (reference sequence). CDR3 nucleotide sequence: TGTGCCACCAGCAGAGATGCGGCGGGGGGGCGATCGTACGAGCAGTACTTC. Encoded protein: CATSRDAAGGRSYEQYF.

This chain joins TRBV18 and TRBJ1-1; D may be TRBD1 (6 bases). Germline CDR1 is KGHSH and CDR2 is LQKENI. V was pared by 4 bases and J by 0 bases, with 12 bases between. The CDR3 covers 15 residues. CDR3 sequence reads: CASSHLDRMNTEAFF. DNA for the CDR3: TGTGCCAGCTCACACCTCGACAGGATGAACACTGAAGCTTTCTTT.

CDR3 region: CASSRLAGGTDTQYF. In DNA form, the CDR3 reads TGCGCCAGCAGCCGACTAGCGGGGGGCACAGATACGCAGTATTTT. This chain uses TRBV5-1 with TRBJ2-3; 12 bases are shared with TRBD2. With 4 bases clipped from V and 1 base from J, the junction kept 1 base outside the gene matches. In germline, CDR1 is SGHRS, CDR2 YFSETQ. The CDR3 runs to 15 residues. Variable domain in full (rest from reference TRBV5-1 and TRBJ2-3): KAGVTQTPRYLIKTRGQQVTLSCSPISGHRSVSWYQQTPGQGLQFLFEYFSETQRNKGNFPGRFSGRQFSNSRSEMNVSTLELGDSALYLCASSRLAGGTDTQYFGPGTRLTVL.

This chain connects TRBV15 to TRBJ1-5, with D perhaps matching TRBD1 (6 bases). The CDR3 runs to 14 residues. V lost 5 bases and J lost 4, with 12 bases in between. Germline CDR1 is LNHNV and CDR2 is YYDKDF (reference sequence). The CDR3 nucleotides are TGTGCCACCAGCCGACAGGCGAGGAATCAGCCCCAGCATTTT. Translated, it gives CATSRQARNQPQHF. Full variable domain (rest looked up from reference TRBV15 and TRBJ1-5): DAMVIQNPRYQVTQFGKPVTLSCSQTLNHNVMYWYQQKSSQAPKLLFHYYDKDFNNEADTPDNFQSRRPNTSFCFLDIRSPGLGDTAMYLCATSRQARNQPQHFGDGTRLSIL.

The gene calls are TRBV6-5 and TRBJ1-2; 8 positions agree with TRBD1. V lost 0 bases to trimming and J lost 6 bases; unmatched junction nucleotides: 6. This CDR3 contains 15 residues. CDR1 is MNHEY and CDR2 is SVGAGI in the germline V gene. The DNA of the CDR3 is TGTGCCAGCAGTTACTCCCAGGGGGCGAGACATGGCTACACCTTC. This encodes CASSYSQGARHGYTF.

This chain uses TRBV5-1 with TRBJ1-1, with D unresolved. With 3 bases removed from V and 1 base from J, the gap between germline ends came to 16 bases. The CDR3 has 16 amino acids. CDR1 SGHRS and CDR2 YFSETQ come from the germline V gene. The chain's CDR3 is CASSSGHLTTNTEAFF. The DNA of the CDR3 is TGCGCCAGCAGCTCGGGTCACCTTACGACGAACACTGAAGCTTTCTTT.

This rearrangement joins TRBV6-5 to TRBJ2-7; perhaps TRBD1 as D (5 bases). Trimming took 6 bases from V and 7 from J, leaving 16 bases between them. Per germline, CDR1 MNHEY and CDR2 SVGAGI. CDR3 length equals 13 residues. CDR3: CASRIDSPKEQYF. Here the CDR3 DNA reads TGTGCCAGCAGAATAGACAGTCCTAAAGAGCAGTACTTC.

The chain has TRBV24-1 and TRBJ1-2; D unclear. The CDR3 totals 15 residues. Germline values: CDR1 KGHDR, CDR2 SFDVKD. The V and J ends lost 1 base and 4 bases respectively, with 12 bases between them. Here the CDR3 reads CATSDLEGSGYGYTF. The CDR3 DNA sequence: TGTGCCACCAGTGATTTAGAAGGGAGCGGCTATGGCTACACCTTC.

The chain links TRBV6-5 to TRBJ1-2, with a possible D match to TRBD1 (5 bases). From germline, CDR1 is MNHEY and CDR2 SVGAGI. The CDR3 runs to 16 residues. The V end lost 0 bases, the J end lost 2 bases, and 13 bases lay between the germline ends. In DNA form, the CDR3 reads TGTGCCAGCAGTTACTCGAATCAGGGCGCCAACTATGGCTACACCTTC. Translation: CASSYSNQGANYGYTF.

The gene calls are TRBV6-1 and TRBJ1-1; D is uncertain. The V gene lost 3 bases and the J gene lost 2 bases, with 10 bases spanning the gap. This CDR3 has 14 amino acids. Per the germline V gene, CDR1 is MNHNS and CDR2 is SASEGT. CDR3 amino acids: CASSEVYGNTEAFF. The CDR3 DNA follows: TGTGCCAGCAGTGAGGTGTACGGTAACACTGAAGCTTTCTTT.

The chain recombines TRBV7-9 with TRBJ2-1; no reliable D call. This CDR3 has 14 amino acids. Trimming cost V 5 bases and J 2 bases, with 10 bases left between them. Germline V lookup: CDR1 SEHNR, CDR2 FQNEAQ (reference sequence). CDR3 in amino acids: CASSRFVAYNEQFF. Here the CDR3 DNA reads TGTGCCAGCAGCCGATTTGTAGCCTACAATGAGCAGTTCTTC.

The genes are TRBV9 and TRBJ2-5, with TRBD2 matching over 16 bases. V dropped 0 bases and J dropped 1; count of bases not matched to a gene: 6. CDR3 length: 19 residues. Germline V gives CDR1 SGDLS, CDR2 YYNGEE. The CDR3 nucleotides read TGTGCCAGCAGCGTAGCCGCCGGGACTAGCGGGGGGGCCCAAGAGACCCAGTACTTC. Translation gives CASSVAAGTSGGAQETQYF.

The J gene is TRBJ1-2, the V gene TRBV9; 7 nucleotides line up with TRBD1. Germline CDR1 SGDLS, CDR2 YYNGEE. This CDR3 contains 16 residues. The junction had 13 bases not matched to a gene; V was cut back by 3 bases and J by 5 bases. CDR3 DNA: TGTGCCAGCAGCGCGACTTTCGGCAGGGGGGCGTATGGCTACACCTTC. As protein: CASSATFGRGAYGYTF.

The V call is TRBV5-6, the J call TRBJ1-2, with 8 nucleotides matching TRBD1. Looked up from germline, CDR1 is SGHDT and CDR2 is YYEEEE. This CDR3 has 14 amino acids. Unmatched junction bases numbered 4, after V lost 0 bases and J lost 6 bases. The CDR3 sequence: CASSLDRGLDGYTF. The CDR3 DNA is TGTGCCAGCAGCTTGGACAGGGGGTTAGATGGCTACACCTTC.

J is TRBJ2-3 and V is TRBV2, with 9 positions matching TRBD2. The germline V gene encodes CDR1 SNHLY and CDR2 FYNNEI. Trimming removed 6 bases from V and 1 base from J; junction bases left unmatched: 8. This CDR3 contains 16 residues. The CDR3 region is CASRAQAGGRTDTQYF. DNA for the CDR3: TGTGCCAGCAGGGCACAAGCGGGGGGTCGCACAGATACGCAGTATTTT. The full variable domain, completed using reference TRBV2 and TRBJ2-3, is EPEVTQTPSHQVTQMGQEVILRCVPISNHLYFYWYRQILGQKVEFLVSFYNNEISEKSEIFDDQFSVERPDGSNFTLKIRSTKLEDSAMYFCASRAQAGGRTDTQYFGPGTRLTVL.